This passage covers 31 T cell receptor beta chains from one sample sequenced in a study of blood T cell repertoires in COVID-19 (dated by TCRdb to 2018 to 2021). The receptor library was made with the immunoSEQ multiplex PCR assay. The source is immuneACCESS, and TCRdb retained only in-frame sequences with V and J called. Part of the clones is not carried over; for the studies checked, unresolved V genes explain less than half of this, and the remainder is unexplained. This sample has 500,000 or so clones in its table, and 87% of those were observed once. The ten largest clones take up roughly 0.72% of the sample. The sequencing sample was made of PBMCs or T cells enriched from blood (not recorded which). These receptors all stem from a woman aged 18-29 years who had recovered from COVID-19.

This chain joins TRBV27 and TRBJ2-3, with 12 bases fitting TRBD2. V trimming: 6 bases; J trimming: 0 bases; junction bases outside the gene matches: 10. There are 18 residues in the CDR3. Germline CDR1 and CDR2: MNHEY and SMNVEV (reference sequence). CDR3 protein: CASSFTTSGGLSTDTQYF. Here the CDR3 DNA reads TGTGCCAGCAGCTTTACGACTAGCGGGGGCCTAAGCACAGATACGCAGTATTTT.

The chain uses TRBV7-8 and TRBJ1-2, with 11 nucleotides matching TRBD1. V gave up 5 bases and J gave up 7 bases; unmatched junction bases: 9. The V gene's germline CDR1 is SGHVS and CDR2 FQNEAQ. This CDR3 is 15 amino acids long. The CDR3 DNA is TGTGCCAGCAGCCAGCGGGACAGGGGGTGGGTTGGCTACACCTTC. Amino acids: CASSQRDRGWVGYTF.

The chain joins TRBV18 to TRBJ1-2; D might be TRBD1 (5 bases). Trimming shortened V by 2 bases and J by 2 bases, and 12 bases separated the two germline ends. Per germline, CDR1 KGHSH and CDR2 LQKENI. This CDR3 has 15 residues. The CDR3 is CASSPTAAGNYGYTF. The CDR3 region has the DNA TGTGCCAGCTCACCAACCGCGGCAGGGAACTATGGCTACACCTTC.

This clone came up a few times. V gene TRBV2 combines with J gene TRBJ1-2; maybe TRBD1 (5 bases). Germline CDR1 and CDR2: SNHLY and FYNNEI. Deletions cut 6 bases from V and 8 bases from J, with 13 bases between. The CDR3 loop spans 12 amino acids. CDR3 sequence reads: CASRTDLGGYTF. Written as DNA, the CDR3 is TGTGCCAGCAGGACAGACCTGGGAGGCTACACCTTC.

V usage is TRBV5-3 and J usage is TRBJ2-1; 9 bases map to TRBD2. TRBV5-3 is an open reading frame, and its role is uncertain. V trimming: 4 bases; J trimming: 7 bases; junction bases outside the gene matches: 15. The CDR3 consists of 17 residues. The CDR3 nucleotides are TGTGCCAGAAGCCCCTCCTCGGCGGGGGGGCCGATGAATGAGCAGTTCTTC. The encoded protein is CARSPSSAGGPMNEQFF.

The V and J genes are TRBV2 and TRBJ2-5; possibly TRBD2 for D (6 bases). The germline CDR1 and CDR2 sequences are SNHLY and FYNNEI. The CDR3 is made up of 15 amino acids. Trimming pared 7 bases from V and 5 bases from J, leaving 20 bases between. CDR3 coding DNA: TGTGCCAGCATAGGGGTGGGGACTCCGGGGGAGACCCAGTACTTC. As protein: CASIGVGTPGETQYF.

This chain uses TRBV7-8 with TRBJ1-2; 8 bases fit TRBD1. Germline trimming cut 5 bases from V and 2 bases from J; bases unmatched to any gene: 7. CDR1 and CDR2 (germline): SGHVS, FQNEAQ. The CDR3 is 15 amino acids. The CDR3 region has the DNA TGTGCCAGCAGCCCTAGCCGGGACAGGAACTATGGCTACACCTTC. Its translation is CASSPSRDRNYGYTF.

This clone has just one count. The chain recombines TRBV24-1 with TRBJ2-1, with 7 bases that match TRBD1. Germline loops: CDR1 KGHDR, CDR2 SFDVKD. V lost 4 bases and J lost 4; bases outside the gene matches: 9. The CDR3 loop spans 16 amino acids. CDR3 sequence reads: CATSETVPGQYNEQFF. CDR3 in DNA: TGTGCCACCAGTGAGACTGTCCCGGGACAGTACAATGAGCAGTTCTTC.

The rearrangement uses TRBV7-9 and TRBJ2-7; 7 nucleotides align to TRBD1. The CDR3 covers 13 residues. V was clipped by 4 bases and J by 6 bases; unmatched bases: 6. Germline CDR1 and CDR2: SEHNR and FQNEAQ (reference sequence). CDR3 region: CASSSGTEGEQYF. The CDR3, as DNA: TGTGCCAGCAGCTCCGGGACAGAGGGCGAGCAGTACTTC.

This chain links TRBV6-5 with TRBJ1-1; D not resolved. The CDR3 runs 14 residues. Trimming cost V 8 bases and J 1 base, with 14 bases left between them. Germline V CDR1 and CDR2: MNHEY, SVGAGI. The CDR3 loop reads CASSSRGRNTEAFF. The CDR3 DNA is TGTGCCAGCTCTTCCCGAGGGAGGAACACTGAAGCTTTCTTT.

The V and J genes are TRBV12-3 or TRBV12-4 and TRBJ1-1, with D maybe TRBD1 (6 bases). Between the trimmed V and J ends, which lost 6 bases and 11 bases, there was a span of 16 bases. This CDR3 contains 12 residues. The CDR3 here is CASSGTPHWAFF. Written as DNA, the CDR3 is TGTGCCAGCAGCGGGACACCTCATTGGGCTTTCTTT.

This clone showed up just once. The gene calls are TRBV5-1 and TRBJ1-2; TRBD1 aligns across 7 bases. There are 15 residues in the CDR3. J gave up 2 bases and V 4 bases, and 8 bases lay outside the gene matches. CDR1 is SGHRS, CDR2 YFSETQ, per germline. In DNA, the CDR3 is TGCGCCAGCAGCCTACCGGGGACAGACAACTATGGCTACACCTTC. This encodes CASSLPGTDNYGYTF.

The rearrangement joins TRBV6-5 to TRBJ2-7; possibly TRBD2 for D (5 bases). CDR1 MNHEY and CDR2 SVGAGI come from the germline V gene. This CDR3 is 15 amino acids long. With 5 bases removed from V and 0 bases from J, the gap between germline ends came to 14 bases. Here the CDR3 DNA reads TGTGCCAGCAGTCCGGACGGGGAGAGCTCCTACGAGCAGTACTTC. Translating gives CASSPDGESSYEQYF.

V gene TRBV11-2 combines with J gene TRBJ2-1; 13 nucleotides match TRBD2. The CDR3 sequence is 16 residues long. Trimming cost V 3 bases and J 4 bases; bases outside gene matches: 3. Per germline, CDR1 SGHAT and CDR2 FQNNGV. Here the CDR3 reads CASSLTSGGRYNEQFF. The DNA of the CDR3 is TGTGCCAGCAGCTTGACTAGCGGGGGGCGATACAATGAGCAGTTCTTC.

This chain uses TRBV30 with TRBJ2-2; no firm D call. CDR1 GTSNPN and CDR2 SVGIG come from the germline V gene (reference sequence). V lost 1 base and J lost 4, with 10 bases in between. The CDR3 runs to 14 residues. CDR3 residues: CAWSATVFTGELFF. CDR3 sequence (DNA): TGTGCCTGGAGTGCCACAGTCTTCACCGGGGAGCTGTTTTTT.

The chain recombines TRBV30 with TRBJ2-1; 10 bases align to TRBD1. CDR3 length equals 14 residues. V was pared by 5 bases and J by 5 bases, with 6 bases of the junction left unmatched. Germline-derived CDR1 and CDR2 are GTSNPN and SVGIG (reference sequence). The chain's CDR3 is CAWGRGTGDNEQFF. The CDR3, as DNA: TGTGCCTGGGGGCGGGGGACAGGGGACAATGAGCAGTTCTTC.

The V call is TRBV7-9, the J call TRBJ1-2, with a possible D match to TRBD1 (6 bases). CDR3 size: 17 residues. Trimming removed 2 bases from V and 8 bases from J, with 24 bases in between. Germline lookup yields CDR1 SEHNR and CDR2 FQNEAQ (reference sequence). The CDR3 sequence is CASSLFPNRAVIGGYTF. The CDR3 coding sequence is TGTGCCAGCAGCTTATTCCCCAACAGGGCGGTTATTGGGGGCTACACCTTC.

This chain connects TRBV12-3 or TRBV12-4 to TRBJ1-5; D unresolved. V was cut by 1 base and J by 6 bases, with 7 bases left in between. The CDR3 totals 13 residues. In DNA, the CDR3 is TGTGCCAGCAGTTTAGTAGCTCGTCAGCCCCAGCATTTT. Translated, it gives CASSLVARQPQHF.

This clone has just one count. This chain connects TRBV2 to TRBJ2-7; 7 bases match TRBD1. The germline CDR1 and CDR2 sequences are SNHLY and FYNNEI. The junction had 7 bases not matched to a gene; V was cut back by 6 bases and J by 2 bases. The CDR3 runs to 14 residues. The CDR3 region is CASRRQGIAYEQYF. For the CDR3, the DNA is TGTGCCAGCAGAAGACAGGGCATAGCCTACGAGCAGTACTTC.

The CDR3 nucleotides read TGTGCCAGCAGTTTCCAGCGGGGGGCAAAGAATTCACCCCTCCACTTT. This sequence encodes CASSFQRGAKNSPLHF. This chain links TRBV6-5 with TRBJ1-6; D may be TRBD1 (6 bases). The V end lost 4 bases, the J end lost 7 bases, and 17 bases lay between the germline ends. The CDR3 is made up of 16 amino acids. Germline V CDR1 and CDR2: MNHEY, SVGAGI.

For the CDR3, the DNA is TGCGCCAGCAGACTCGGACTAGCGGGGGGGTGGCTGTTTTTT. Its protein product is CASRLGLAGGWLFF. V is TRBV4-1 and J is TRBJ2-2; 15 bases are a match to TRBD2. The J segment lost 13 bases and the V segment lost 6 bases, leaving 6 bases of the junction unmatched. The CDR3 is made up of 14 amino acids. Germline CDR1 MGHRA, CDR2 YSYEKL.

The V and J genes are TRBV7-3 and TRBJ1-1, with TRBD1 identical over 9 bases. The CDR3 totals 13 residues. With 6 bases clipped from V and 4 bases from J, the junction kept 3 bases outside the gene matches. The germline V gene has CDR1 SGHTA and CDR2 FQGTGA. The CDR3 coding sequence is TGTGCCAGCAGTTTGGACAGGGGCACTGAAGCTTTCTTT. Its protein is CASSLDRGTEAFF.

This clone was found once. The chain joins TRBV3-1 (or the pseudogene TRBV3-2) to TRBJ2-7, with D perhaps matching TRBD1 (6 bases). Germline values: CDR1 LGHDT, CDR2 YNNKEL (reference sequence). V was clipped by 0 bases and J by 5 bases, with 14 bases between them. This CDR3 spans 15 amino acids. CDR3 DNA sequence: TGTGCCAGCAGCCAAGATCCAGGGGATATCGACGAGCAGTACTTC. Its translation is CASSQDPGDIDEQYF.

The CDR3 here is CASSLAVLSRTDSNQPQHF. Written as DNA, the CDR3 is TGCGCCAGCAGCTTGGCCGTACTATCCAGGACAGATAGCAATCAGCCCCAGCATTTT. The V and J genes are TRBV5-1 and TRBJ1-5; perhaps TRBD1 as D (6 bases). This CDR3 is 19 amino acids long. Trimming shortened V by 0 bases and J by 0 bases, and 19 bases separated the two germline ends. CDR1 and CDR2 (germline): SGHRS, YFSETQ.

The chain uses TRBV6-4 and TRBJ2-5, with 8 bases lining up with TRBD1. The CDR3 has 15 residues. Germline-derived CDR1 and CDR2 are MRHNA and SNTAGT. After removal of 0 bases from V and 4 bases from J, the junction contained 4 bases not matched to a gene. The CDR3 loop is CASSDSGTGLETQYF. The DNA of the CDR3 is TGTGCCAGCAGTGACTCCGGGACAGGATTAGAGACCCAGTACTTC.

The CDR3 coding sequence is TGTGCCAGCAGCGTAGGAGACCGGGACACGACCCATAAACTTGGAGCTTTCTTT. Translating it yields CASSVGDRDTTHKLGAFF. The gene calls are TRBV9 and TRBJ1-1; D may be TRBD1 (6 bases). The germline V gene encodes CDR1 SGDLS and CDR2 YYNGEE. Trimming pared 0 bases from V and 10 bases from J, leaving 28 bases between. The CDR3 length is 18 residues.

The chain links TRBV11-2 to TRBJ2-1, with 7 bases lining up with TRBD1. V dropped 5 bases and J dropped 7; count of bases not matched to a gene: 5. This CDR3 contains 13 residues. Looked up from germline, CDR1 is SGHAT and CDR2 is FQNNGV. The CDR3 spells CASSPDRANEQFF. CDR3 sequence (DNA): TGTGCCAGCAGCCCCGACAGGGCAAATGAGCAGTTCTTC.

The chain carries TRBV27 and TRBJ1-5; no clear D. V was clipped by 8 bases and J by 0 bases, with 14 bases between them. CDR1 and CDR2 from the germline V gene are MNHEY and SMNVEV (reference sequence). The CDR3 has 15 residues. CDR3 sequence: CASRYAGYSNQPQHF. CDR3 sequence (DNA): TGTGCCAGCCGCTATGCGGGCTATAGCAATCAGCCCCAGCATTTT.

For the CDR3, the DNA is TGTGCCTGGAACTCTGACACCCGTAGGACTGAAGCTTTCTTT. This encodes CAWNSDTRRTEAFF. The chain is built from TRBV30 and TRBJ1-1; D gene unclear. The CDR3 contains 14 residues. CDR1 is GTSNPN, CDR2 SVGIG, per germline (reference sequence). V was shortened by 4 bases and J by 5 bases, with 17 bases between the two germline ends.

This chain connects TRBV4-2 to TRBJ2-2; maybe TRBD2 (5 bases). From germline, CDR1 is LGHNA and CDR2 YNFKEQ. This CDR3 is built from 15 residues. Trimming left V 4 bases short and J 4 bases short, with 13 bases between. Here the CDR3 reads CASSPTARATGELFF. As DNA, the CDR3 is TGTGCCAGCAGCCCTACAGCGAGGGCCACCGGGGAGCTGTTTTTT.

The rearrangement uses TRBV18 and TRBJ1-3, with D uncertain. This CDR3 spans 14 amino acids. V lost 10 bases to trimming and J lost 2 bases, with 15 bases between them. Per germline, CDR1 KGHSH and CDR2 LQKENI. CDR3 protein: CATTTGGTGNTIYF. The CDR3 DNA is TGTGCCACAACGACGGGAGGGACTGGAAACACCATATATTTT. The entire variable domain, with the rest obtained from reference TRBV18 and TRBJ1-3, is as follows: NAGVMQNPRHLVRRRGQEARLRCSPMKGHSHVYWYRQLPEEGLKFMVYLQKENIIDESGMPKERFSAEFPKEGPSILRIQQVVRGDSAAYFCATTTGGTGNTIYFGEGSWLTVV.